These 32 T cell receptor beta chains were sequenced from one sample in a study of CD4 T cells in relation to SARS-CoV-2 and coronaviruses. Before the COVID-19 pandemic, during about 2010-2018, CD4+ T cells were taken from unexposed donors. CD4+ T cells were isolated from the cells after 10 days of culture. Their antigens are not known. Only in-frame clones appear in the TCRdb table, and some are missing; sequencing was by immunoSEQ multiplex PCR. This table holds about 20,000 clones, 65% to 75% found once. Material: CD4+ T cells from PBMCs, cultured in vitro. The receptors were sampled from a human donor in good health.

This clone was detected only a few times. This chain links TRBV24-1 with TRBJ2-1, with 9 bases fitting TRBD2. CDR1 is KGHDR and CDR2 is SFDVKD in the germline V gene. V shed 2 bases, J shed 7 bases, and the junction held 8 bases outside the gene matches. CDR3 size: 16 residues. The CDR3 coding sequence is TGTGCCACCAGTGATTCGCTAGCGGGGACTAGTAATGAGCAGTTCTTC. Its translation is CATSDSLAGTSNEQFF.

V usage is TRBV11-2 and J usage is TRBJ1-6, with 8 bases identical to TRBD1. The germline V gene has CDR1 SGHAT and CDR2 FQNNGV. The CDR3 spans 17 residues. The J segment lost 3 bases and the V segment lost 0 bases, leaving 4 bases of the junction unmatched. CDR3 DNA sequence: TGTGCCAGCAGCTTAGACGGACAGGGTGTCTATAATTCACCCCTCCACTTT. Translating it yields CASSLDGQGVYNSPLHF.

This chain links TRBV30 with TRBJ1-3; D remains ambiguous. This CDR3 has 15 residues. The V gene lost 5 bases and the J gene lost 0 bases, with 14 bases spanning the gap. CDR1 and CDR2 from the germline V gene are GTSNPN and SVGIG (reference sequence). DNA of the CDR3: TGTGCCTGGCAACGTGGGGTAAACTCTGGAAACACCATATATTTT. It encodes CAWQRGVNSGNTIYF.

The V gene is TRBV30, the J gene TRBJ2-5; 8 bases match TRBD1. The CDR3 covers 12 residues. Germline assignment: CDR1 GTSNPN and CDR2 SVGIG (reference sequence). V shed 4 bases and J 5 bases; nucleotides not matched to a gene: 3. CDR3 sequence reads: CAWKGQAETQYF. CDR3 nucleotide sequence: TGTGCCTGGAAGGGACAGGCGGAGACCCAGTACTTC.

CDR3 coding DNA: TGTGCCAGCAGTATCCTTGGGGGCGAATCGGGAAAACTGTTTTTT. Residues: CASSILGGESGKLFF. This chain joins TRBV2 and TRBJ1-4; tentatively, D is TRBD1 (6 bases). Germline CDR1 is SNHLY and CDR2 is FYNNEI. Trimming cost V 5 bases and J 10 bases, with 20 bases left between them. The CDR3 has 15 residues.

The V gene is TRBV7-9, the J gene TRBJ2-1; 7 bases match TRBD1. The trim removed 6 bases at V and 0 bases at J, leaving 5 bases unmatched. Germline V gene data show CDR1 as SEHNR and CDR2 as FQNEAQ (reference sequence). This CDR3 has 15 residues. CDR3 loop: CASSLTGSSYNEQFF. CDR3 coding DNA: TGTGCCAGCAGTTTGACAGGGAGCTCCTACAATGAGCAGTTCTTC.

The chain couples TRBV28 to TRBJ2-5; tentatively, D is TRBD2 (5 bases). CDR1 is MDHEN, CDR2 SYDVKM, per germline. This CDR3 is built from 15 residues. V was clipped by 3 bases and J by 5 bases, with 16 bases between them. The CDR3 nucleotides read TGTGCCAGCAGTTTGAGGTTGCCGGGGTCGGAGACCCAGTACTTC. It codes for CASSLRLPGSETQYF.

This clone was seen only a few times. The rearrangement joins TRBV10-3 to TRBJ2-5; maybe TRBD1 (6 bases). V gave up 4 bases and J gave up 7 bases, with 10 bases separating them. Germline V lookup: CDR1 ENHRY, CDR2 SYGVKD. This CDR3 has 12 amino acids. The CDR3 here is CAISVGGGTQYF. The CDR3, as DNA: TGTGCCATCAGTGTAGGGGGTGGGACCCAGTACTTC.

J is TRBJ1-1 and V is TRBV27, with D perhaps TRBD1 (5 bases). The length of the CDR3 is 17 residues. Trimming took 2 bases from V and 4 from J, leaving 20 bases between them. CDR1 MNHEY and CDR2 SMNVEV come from the germline V gene (reference sequence). The CDR3 region is CASSLRLGTMGPTEAFF. The CDR3 DNA sequence: TGTGCCAGCAGTTTACGACTCGGAACCATGGGGCCCACTGAAGCTTTCTTT.

The rearrangement uses TRBV5-5 and TRBJ2-5; D unclear. The CDR3 runs 13 residues. Germline V CDR1 and CDR2: SGHKS, YYEKEE (reference sequence). The V end lost 3 bases, the J end lost 5 bases, and 11 bases lay between the germline ends. The CDR3 coding sequence is TGTGCCAGCAGCTGGATACGTGGCGAGACCCAGTACTTC. This codes for CASSWIRGETQYF.

This chain's CDR3 is CASSRGLEETQYF. The CDR3 DNA reads TGTGCCAGCAGCCGAGGACTAGAAGAGACCCAGTACTTC. The rearrangement joins TRBV7-8 to TRBJ2-5, with 7 bases matching TRBD2. This CDR3 spans 13 amino acids. Germline V gives CDR1 SGHVS, CDR2 FQNEAQ. V trimming: 5 bases; J trimming: 3 bases; junction bases outside the gene matches: 3.

The rearrangement uses TRBV5-1 and TRBJ2-7, with 7 positions matching TRBD1. Germline lookup yields CDR1 SGHRS and CDR2 YFSETQ. Trimming at V came to 4 bases and at J to 2 bases, leaving 6 bases not matched to a gene. The CDR3 has 14 residues. CDR3 amino acids: CASSPPGTAYEQYF. DNA for the CDR3: TGCGCCAGCAGCCCGCCGGGGACAGCCTACGAGCAGTACTTC. Supplemented by reference TRBV5-1 and TRBJ2-7, the full variable domain reads KAGVTQTPRYLIKTRGQQVTLSCSPISGHRSVSWYQQTPGQGLQFLFEYFSETQRNKGNFPGRFSGRQFSNSRSEMNVSTLELGDSALYLCASSPPGTAYEQYFGPGTRLTVT.

This clone came up a few times. This chain connects TRBV27 to TRBJ1-2, with a possible D match to TRBD1 (5 bases). The CDR3 is made up of 15 amino acids. Germline CDR1 MNHEY, CDR2 SMNVEV (reference sequence). The V and J ends lost 6 bases and 2 bases respectively, with 16 bases between them. As DNA, the CDR3 is TGTGCCAGCAGATCTGAACGGGGACTAAACTATGGCTACACCTTC. Protein product: CASRSERGLNYGYTF.

The chain employs TRBV3-1 (or the pseudogene TRBV3-2) and TRBJ2-7; tentatively, D is TRBD1 or TRBD2 (6 bases each). The CDR3 is 17 residues long. Deletions cut 1 base from V and 6 bases from J, with 22 bases between. In germline, CDR1 is LGHDT, CDR2 YNNKEL (reference sequence). Here the CDR3 DNA reads TGTGCCAGCAGCCAAGCAGGGGACCTTCAAAGGAGGGGCGAGCAGTACTTC. Translation gives CASSQAGDLQRRGEQYF.

CDR3 sequence: CASSITRGQGGYTF. The CDR3 coding sequence is TGTGCCAGTAGTATAACCAGGGGGCAGGGTGGCTACACCTTC. The chain joins TRBV19 to TRBJ1-2; TRBD1 agrees at 8 bases. CDR3 length: 14 amino acids. Germline CDR1 LNHDA, CDR2 SQIVND (reference sequence). V was clipped by 2 bases and J by 7 bases; unmatched bases: 6.

The CDR3 reads CASRPPRGPNYGYTF. CDR3 sequence (DNA): TGTGCCAGCAGACCCCCGCGGGGTCCCAACTATGGCTACACCTTC. The J gene is TRBJ1-2, the V gene TRBV7-9; D remains ambiguous. The germline V gene encodes CDR1 SEHNR and CDR2 FQNEAQ (reference sequence). Trimming shortened V by 6 bases and J by 2 bases, and 16 bases separated the two germline ends. CDR3 length equals 15 residues.

The chain links TRBV4-1 to TRBJ1-6; 7 nucleotides line up with TRBD1. V was clipped by 3 bases and J by 8 bases; unmatched bases: 13. Germline lookup yields CDR1 MGHRA and CDR2 YSYEKL. The CDR3 covers 17 residues. As DNA, the CDR3 is TGCGCCAGCAGCCAGGGGGGAAGGGGGCGGCGCGATTCACCCCTCCACTTT. It translates to CASSQGGRGRRDSPLHF.

This clone was counted only a few times. The V call is TRBV4-2, the J call TRBJ2-1; unclear D gene. Germline CDR1 LGHNA, CDR2 YNFKEQ. V dropped 0 bases and J dropped 7 bases, with 10 bases sitting between them. The CDR3 sequence is 14 residues long. CDR3 in DNA: TGTGCCAGCAGCCAAGATACCTTTGGGAATGAGCAGTTCTTC. Translating it yields CASSQDTFGNEQFF.

The chain employs TRBV30 and TRBJ2-5; 13 bases are a match to TRBD2. The CDR3 totals 16 residues. Germline values: CDR1 GTSNPN, CDR2 SVGIG (reference sequence). V shed 3 bases and J 4 bases; nucleotides not matched to a gene: 8. The CDR3 is CAWSAGLAGARETQYF. CDR3 coding DNA: TGTGCCTGGAGCGCCGGACTAGCGGGAGCTCGAGAGACCCAGTACTTC.

The genes are TRBV7-8 and TRBJ2-2; TRBD1 aligns across 9 bases. Trimming cost V 5 bases and J 2 bases; bases outside gene matches: 3. The CDR3 contains 15 residues. Germline CDR1 and CDR2: SGHVS and FQNEAQ. The CDR3 nucleotides are TGTGCCAGCAGCCGGGACAGGGTTAACACCGGGGAGCTGTTTTTT. Its translation: CASSRDRVNTGELFF. Filled out from reference TRBV7-8 and TRBJ2-2, the complete variable domain reads GAGVSQSPRYKVAKRGQDVALRCDPISGHVSLFWYQQALGQGPEFLTYFQNEAQLDKSGLPSDRFFAERPEGSVSTLKIQRTQQEDSAVYLCASSRDRVNTGELFFGEGSRLTVL.

The V call is TRBV24-1, the J call TRBJ2-4; D possibly corresponds to TRBD1 (5 bases). In germline, CDR1 is KGHDR, CDR2 SFDVKD. This CDR3 comprises 12 residues. Trimming took off 4 bases at V and 6 bases at J, with 6 bases between the two ends. The CDR3 coding sequence is TGTGCCACCAGTGAAAGGGGAAACATTCAGTACTTC. This encodes CATSERGNIQYF.

CDR3 DNA: TGTGCCAGCAGTTACTCGAGGGCAGCCAGAAACTCACCCCTCCACTTT. It is translated as CASSYSRAARNSPLHF. V usage is TRBV6-5 and J usage is TRBJ1-6, with D uncertain. Trimming pared 0 bases from V and 10 bases from J, leaving 16 bases between. This CDR3 is 16 amino acids long. CDR1 MNHEY and CDR2 SVGAGI come from the germline V gene.

For the CDR3, the DNA is TGTGCCAGCAGCCGGGGGATTAGCGGGAAAGAGACCCAGTACTTC. It yields the protein CASSRGISGKETQYF. The chain couples TRBV5-6 to TRBJ2-5; 8 bases align to TRBD2. V trimming: 4 bases; J trimming: 3 bases; junction bases outside the gene matches: 8. CDR1 is SGHDT, CDR2 YYEEEE, per germline. The CDR3 spans 15 residues.

This clone has a single count. The CDR3 sequence: CATRGGADAGELFF. The CDR3 DNA is TGCGCCACCAGGGGGGGGGCAGATGCCGGGGAGCTGTTTTTT. The rearrangement links TRBV10-2 to TRBJ2-2; D assignment may be TRBD1 or TRBD2 (7 bases each). CDR1 is WSHSY, CDR2 SAAADI, per germline. The ends were cut back, 10 bases at V and 6 bases at J, with 18 bases in the middle. This CDR3 region has 14 residues.

The V call is TRBV19, the J call TRBJ1-1, with D possibly TRBD1 on 6 matching bases. V was trimmed by 3 bases and J by 8 bases, leaving 13 bases between them. Germline CDR1 LNHDA, CDR2 SQIVND (reference sequence). There are 13 residues in the CDR3. CDR3 in DNA: TGTGCCAGTAGTATGGTCCGACAGGTAGAAGCTTTCTTT. Translated: CASSMVRQVEAFF.

The V and J genes are TRBV30 and TRBJ2-1, with D possibly matching TRBD2 (5 bases). Germline-derived CDR1 and CDR2 are GTSNPN and SVGIG (reference sequence). The CDR3 is made up of 14 amino acids. V shed 3 bases and J shed 12 bases, with 21 bases lying between them. The CDR3 coding sequence is TGTGCCTGGAGCCAATCCTTGCGGGCGGAGGCGCAGTTCTTC. Amino acid sequence: CAWSQSLRAEAQFF.

The chain couples TRBV19 to TRBJ2-4; D not certain. Germline V gene data show CDR1 as LNHDA and CDR2 as SQIVND (reference sequence). This CDR3 is built from 13 residues. Deletions cut 1 base from V and 6 bases from J, with 7 bases between. Written as DNA, the CDR3 is TGTGCCAGTAGTATAGTAAGCCGAAACATTCAGTACTTC. Translation: CASSIVSRNIQYF.

This clone was picked up one time. The rearrangement joins TRBV11-3 to TRBJ2-3; the D gene is possibly TRBD1 (6 bases). CDR1 is SGHNT, CDR2 YENEEA, per germline. This CDR3 has 15 amino acids. Trimming stripped 5 bases from V and 3 bases from J, with 15 bases between. The CDR3 region is CASSPTDSRTDTQYF. CDR3 nucleotide sequence: TGTGCCAGCAGCCCTACGGACAGCAGGACAGATACGCAGTATTTT.

V and J are TRBV2 and TRBJ1-2; D unclear. The CDR3 length is 13 residues. V dropped 4 bases and J dropped 3 bases, with 9 bases sitting between them. The germline CDR1 and CDR2 sequences are SNHLY and FYNNEI. The CDR3 sequence is CASSASGYYGYTF. In DNA, the CDR3 is TGTGCCAGCAGTGCATCAGGTTACTATGGCTACACCTTC.

This rearrangement joins TRBV15 to TRBJ2-3, with 7 positions matching TRBD2. The germline CDR1 and CDR2 sequences are LNHNV and YYDKDF (reference sequence). This CDR3 region has 17 residues. Trimming at V came to 6 bases and at J to 4 bases, leaving 16 bases not matched to a gene. In DNA form, the CDR3 reads TGTGCCACCAGGGACTCCGCGGGAGTGGTTCGGTCAGATACGCAGTATTTT. Protein: CATRDSAGVVRSDTQYF. The full variable domain, completed using reference TRBV15 and TRBJ2-3, is DAMVIQNPRYQVTQFGKPVTLSCSQTLNHNVMYWYQQKSSQAPKLLFHYYDKDFNNEADTPDNFQSRRPNTSFCFLDIRSPGLGDTAMYLCATRDSAGVVRSDTQYFGPGTRLTVL.

In DNA form, the CDR3 reads TGTGCCAGCAGCCAATCGATTCTCTTGAATCAGCCCCAGCATTTT. It is translated as CASSQSILLNQPQHF. V and J are TRBV5-5 and TRBJ1-5; D unresolved. The V gene's germline CDR1 is SGHKS and CDR2 YYEKEE (reference sequence). The CDR3 loop spans 15 amino acids. Trimming shortened V by 4 bases and J by 4 bases, and 15 bases separated the two germline ends.

This rearrangement joins TRBV4-1 to TRBJ2-7; D possibly matches TRBD1 or TRBD2 (5 bases each). This CDR3 contains 19 residues. Looked up from germline, CDR1 is MGHRA and CDR2 is YSYEKL. With 4 bases removed from V and 4 bases from J, the gap between germline ends came to 29 bases. CDR3 region: CASSPILGRPGRPTYEQYF. CDR3 nucleotides: TGCGCCAGCAGCCCTATTCTGGGAAGACCGGGACGGCCAACTTACGAGCAGTACTTC.